A single sample is the source of the 24 T cell receptor beta chains below, sequenced in a study of blood T cell repertoires in COVID-19. Here immunoSEQ multiplex PCR was the method, and the copy in TCRdb shows in-frame clones only, minus some. The sample has roughly 250,000 clones; around nine tenths are singletons. Sequencing was carried out using peripheral blood. These TCRs come from a woman aged 40 to 55 who had recovered from COVID-19.

This chain joins TRBV10-3 and TRBJ2-3; D unresolved. The germline V gene has CDR1 ENHRY and CDR2 SYGVKD. The CDR3 length is 13 residues. V dropped 4 bases and J dropped 2 bases, with 7 bases sitting between them. CDR3 nucleotides: TGTGCCATCAGTGTTCTGTTCACAGATACGCAGTATTTT. This codes for CAISVLFTDTQYF.

This chain links TRBV15 with TRBJ2-7; TRBD2 agrees at 7 bases. The ends lost 0 bases at V and 0 bases at J; junction bases unmatched: 2. Germline-derived CDR1 and CDR2 are LNHNV and YYDKDF (reference sequence). The CDR3 has 15 amino acids. The CDR3 bases are TGTGCCACCAGCAGAGAGGGAGGGAGCTCCTACGAGCAGTACTTC. Amino acid sequence: CATSREGGSSYEQYF.

The J gene is TRBJ1-2, the V gene TRBV7-2, with 8 nucleotides matching TRBD1. The CDR3 length is 15 residues. CDR1 is SGHTA and CDR2 is FQGNSA in the germline V gene. Losses at the gene ends were 1 base for V and 4 bases for J; bases not matched to a gene: 5. CDR3 DNA: TGTGCCAGCAGCTTAGATTACAGGGGGGCCTATGGCTACACCTTC. Amino acids: CASSLDYRGAYGYTF.

The gene calls are TRBV6-5 and TRBJ1-2; 7 bases line up with TRBD1. V lost 2 bases to trimming and J lost 2 bases; unmatched junction nucleotides: 5. Per germline, CDR1 MNHEY and CDR2 SVGAGI. CDR3 length: 15 residues. The CDR3 bases are TGTGCCAGCAGTTACGCCGGGACAGTGAACTATGGCTACACCTTC. This translates into CASSYAGTVNYGYTF.

The chain links TRBV27 to TRBJ2-7; 10 bases align to TRBD1. V shed 3 bases and J 4 bases; nucleotides not matched to a gene: 9. The CDR3 runs to 16 residues. In germline, CDR1 is MNHEY, CDR2 SMNVEV (reference sequence). CDR3 in amino acids: CASSFGQGDLGYEQYF. The CDR3 nucleotides are TGTGCCAGCAGTTTCGGACAGGGGGATTTGGGGTACGAGCAGTACTTC.

V is TRBV14 and J is TRBJ1-2; TRBD1 might be the D (5 bases). The ends were cut back, 1 base at V and 8 bases at J, with 11 bases in the middle. CDR1 is SGHDN, CDR2 FVKESK, per germline. The CDR3 is 13 residues long. CDR3 sequence reads: CASSQAQAGGYTF. The CDR3 DNA reads as TGTGCCAGCAGCCAAGCACAGGCGGGGGGCTACACCTTC.

This clone was found once. CDR3 sequence (DNA): TGCAGCGCGGTCGGGGGAATGAATGAAAAACTGTTTTTT. Its protein product is CSAVGGMNEKLFF. The J gene is TRBJ1-4, the V gene TRBV29-1, with D possibly matching TRBD1 (5 bases). The CDR3 contains 13 residues. Germline values: CDR1 SQVTM, CDR2 ANQGSEA. Trimming stripped 7 bases from V and 5 bases from J, with 14 bases between.

The chain recombines TRBV24-1 with TRBJ2-3; possible D gene TRBD2, 6 bases. The germline V gene has CDR1 KGHDR and CDR2 SFDVKD. The ends were cut back, 3 bases at V and 1 base at J, with 10 bases in the middle. The CDR3 extends over 15 amino acids. CDR3 sequence (DNA): TGTGCCACCAGTGATCCCCCGGGGGGCACAGATACGCAGTATTTT. This sequence encodes CATSDPPGGTDTQYF.

This clone was detected a few times. The chain has TRBV19 and TRBJ2-2; unclear D gene. In germline, CDR1 is LNHDA, CDR2 SQIVND (reference sequence). V shed 7 bases and J shed 0 bases, with 9 bases lying between them. This CDR3 comprises 14 residues. As DNA, the CDR3 is TGTGCCAGTATCCCCGAGGCGAACACCGGGGAGCTGTTTTTT. Its protein is CASIPEANTGELFF. The variable domain in full, with the rest retrieved from reference TRBV19 and TRBJ2-2, is DGGITQSPKYLFRKEGQNVTLSCEQNLNHDAMYWYRQDPGQGLRLIYYSQIVNDFQKGDIAEGYSVSREKKESFPLTVTSAQKNPTAFYLCASIPEANTGELFFGEGSRLTVL.

The chain carries TRBV6-2 or TRBV6-3 and TRBJ2-1, with 9 bases fitting TRBD2. Unmatched junction bases numbered 15, after V lost 0 bases and J lost 6 bases. Per the germline V gene, CDR1 is MNHEY and CDR2 is SVGEGT. CDR3 length equals 19 residues. The CDR3 spells CASSYSRGFSSGVSNEQFF. The CDR3 nucleotides are TGTGCCAGCAGTTACTCGAGAGGTTTCTCTAGCGGGGTAAGCAATGAGCAGTTCTTC.

This sequence joins TRBV19 and TRBJ1-3; D might be TRBD1 (5 bases). Trimming pared 6 bases from V and 0 bases from J, leaving 12 bases between. Germline V lookup: CDR1 LNHDA, CDR2 SQIVND (reference sequence). The CDR3 is 15 amino acids. The chain's CDR3 is CASSLDRYSGNTIYF. CDR3 nucleotides: TGTGCCAGTAGCCTCGACAGATACTCTGGAAACACCATATATTTT. Filled out from reference TRBV19 and TRBJ1-3, the complete variable domain reads DGGITQSPKYLFRKEGQNVTLSCEQNLNHDAMYWYRQDPGQGLRLIYYSQIVNDFQKGDIAEGYSVSREKKESFPLTVTSAQKNPTAFYLCASSLDRYSGNTIYFGEGSWLTVV.

V is TRBV2 and J is TRBJ2-7; a possible D gene is TRBD2 (5 bases). V was clipped by 0 bases and J by 0 bases, with 9 bases between them. This CDR3 is 15 amino acids long. The germline V gene has CDR1 SNHLY and CDR2 FYNNEI. In DNA form, the CDR3 reads TGTGCCAGCAGTGAAGCGCGGGTCAGCTCCTACGAGCAGTACTTC. Its protein product is CASSEARVSSYEQYF.

The CDR3, as DNA: TGTGCCAGCAGCCAAGAGGGGGCGGGCTACGAGCAGTACTTC. It codes for CASSQEGAGYEQYF. The chain recombines TRBV4-2 with TRBJ2-7; perhaps TRBD1 as D (6 bases). The V and J ends lost 0 bases and 3 bases respectively, with 9 bases between them. Germline CDR1 and CDR2: LGHNA and YNFKEQ. The CDR3 has 14 amino acids.

The chain is built from TRBV6-2 or TRBV6-3 and TRBJ1-2; D not resolved. This CDR3 region has 14 residues. Germline V gene sequence: CDR1 MNHEY, CDR2 SVGEGT. With 0 bases removed from V and 3 bases from J, the gap between germline ends came to 8 bases. DNA of the CDR3: TGTGCCAGCAGTTACTCCAGGTTACACTATGGCTACACCTTC. Translation: CASSYSRLHYGYTF.

J is TRBJ2-5 and V is TRBV6-2 or TRBV6-3, with TRBD2 as a possible D gene (5 bases). The CDR3 spans 12 residues. Germline V lookup: CDR1 MNHEY, CDR2 SVGEGT. V was cut by 2 bases and J by 7 bases, with 8 bases left in between. For the CDR3, the DNA is TGTGCCAGCAGTTACGCCGGGGTGACCCAGTACTTC. It encodes CASSYAGVTQYF.

V usage is TRBV7-6 and J usage is TRBJ2-7; TRBD1 matches 11 bases. CDR1 and CDR2 from the germline V gene are SGHVS and FNYEAQ. The CDR3 consists of 15 residues. J lost 6 bases, V lost 5 bases, and 9 bases had no gene match. The CDR3 region is CASSPSQGQGGEQYF. The CDR3 region has the DNA TGTGCCAGCAGCCCGAGTCAGGGACAGGGGGGCGAGCAGTACTTC.

The chain is built from TRBV28 and TRBJ2-1, with D possibly TRBD2 on 7 matching bases. CDR3 length: 14 amino acids. Trimming removed 6 bases at V and 7 bases at J, with 16 bases between. The V gene's germline CDR1 is MDHEN and CDR2 SYDVKM. For the CDR3, the DNA is TGTGCCAGCAGACCCGGAGGGGGGGTTAATGAGCAGTTCTTC. The encoded protein is CASRPGGGVNEQFF.

This chain joins TRBV10-3 and TRBJ2-4; 8 nucleotides line up with TRBD1. Germline values: CDR1 ENHRY, CDR2 SYGVKD. V lost 4 bases, J lost 9 bases, and 8 bases stayed unmatched. This CDR3 spans 14 amino acids. CDR3 sequence (DNA): TGTGCCATCAGTGTTGGACAGGGTGAAAGCATTCAGTACTTC. This sequence encodes CAISVGQGESIQYF.

The chain joins TRBV5-8 to TRBJ2-2; 7 nucleotides match TRBD1. Per the germline V gene, CDR1 is SGHTS and CDR2 is YDEGEE. J gave up 0 bases and V 0 bases, and 2 bases lay outside the gene matches. The CDR3 sequence is 16 residues long. This CDR3 is CASSLVGGANTGELFF. The CDR3, as DNA: TGTGCCAGCAGCTTGGTAGGGGGCGCGAACACCGGGGAGCTGTTTTTT.

The chain joins TRBV13 to TRBJ1-3; 9 bases line up with TRBD1. With V trimmed by 5 bases and J by 4 bases, 6 bases remained unmatched. This CDR3 region has 15 residues. Germline assignment: CDR1 PRHDT and CDR2 FYEKMQ (reference sequence). The chain's CDR3 is CASSVQGAGGNTIYF. In DNA form, the CDR3 reads TGTGCCAGCAGCGTACAGGGGGCGGGGGGAAACACCATATATTTT.

The J gene is TRBJ2-3, the V gene TRBV18, with TRBD1 matching over 7 bases. V dropped 4 bases and J dropped 4; count of bases not matched to a gene: 5. This CDR3 comprises 14 residues. Germline V gene lookup returns CDR1 KGHSH and CDR2 LQKENI. The CDR3 is CASSLNTGADTQYF. Written as DNA, the CDR3 is TGTGCCAGCTCACTCAACACAGGGGCAGATACGCAGTATTTT.

DNA for the CDR3: TGTGCTACTACCGGGACAGGGGTCTCACCCCTCCACTTT. The encoded protein is CATTGTGVSPLHF. V and J are TRBV19 and TRBJ1-6; 10 nucleotides agree with TRBD1. The CDR3 totals 13 residues. CDR1 and CDR2 (germline): LNHDA, SQIVND (reference sequence).

This chain uses TRBV28 with TRBJ2-7; a possible D gene is TRBD1 (6 bases). V was pared by 4 bases and J by 6 bases, with 22 bases between. Germline assignment: CDR1 MDHEN and CDR2 SYDVKM. CDR3 size: 16 residues. In DNA, the CDR3 is TGTGCCAGCAGTTCCGCTTGGGCAGGGGCGCTGAGCGAGCAGTACTTC. As protein: CASSSAWAGALSEQYF.

The V and J genes are TRBV6-1 and TRBJ2-7; D perhaps matches TRBD2 (6 bases). There are 15 residues in the CDR3. Trimming pared 2 bases from V and 0 bases from J, leaving 11 bases between. The germline CDR1 and CDR2 sequences are MNHNS and SASEGT. CDR3 protein: CASSEWRGRSYEQYF. The DNA of the CDR3 is TGTGCCAGCAGTGAATGGCGGGGCCGCTCCTACGAGCAGTACTTC.